These 11 T cell receptor beta chains were all obtained from the same sample, sequenced in a study of a mutant IDH1 vaccine in newly diagnosed glioma. Clones were sequenced by immunoSEQ multiplex PCR, and TCRdb holds only the in-frame ones, with some missing. The data contain some 38,000 clones, roughly 70% of them singletons. Noted time point: week 47, end of study. The content of each vaccine dose was 300 ug of mutant IDH1 20-mer peptide, and topical imiquimod accompanied it. Their recognized antigens are unknown. The sequences come from PBMCs, collected from a glioma patient whose treatment included an IDH1 peptide vaccine. The receptors shown here come from a middle-aged man with glioma.

This clone was counted only a few times. The gene calls are TRBV5-4 and TRBJ2-2; the match to TRBD2 covers 13 bases. Germline CDR1 reads SGHNT; CDR2 reads YYREEE (reference sequence). This CDR3 has 15 amino acids. J gave up 6 bases and V 4 bases, and 3 bases lay outside the gene matches. CDR3 in DNA: TGTGCCAGCAGCCCAGGACTAGCGGGAGCCGGGGAGCTGTTTTTT. It translates to CASSPGLAGAGELFF.

This chain joins TRBV7-7 and TRBJ2-7, with D unclear. Trimming shortened V by 5 bases and J by 4 bases, and 9 bases separated the two germline ends. Per germline, CDR1 SSHAT and CDR2 FNYEAQ (reference sequence). This CDR3 has 12 amino acids. CDR3 sequence: CASSPNQYEQYF. CDR3 DNA sequence: TGTGCCAGCAGCCCCAACCAATACGAGCAGTACTTC. Drawing the rest from reference TRBV7-7 and TRBJ2-7, the complete variable domain is GAGVSQSPRYKVTKRGQDVTLRCDPISSHATLYWYQQALGQGPEFLTYFNYEAQPDKSGLPSDRFSAERPEGSISTLTIQRTEQRDSAMYRCASSPNQYEQYFGPGTRLTVT.

The rearrangement uses TRBV7-2 and TRBJ1-2; D is unresolved. The length of the CDR3 is 13 residues. The V and J ends lost 1 base and 5 bases respectively, with 8 bases between them. Germline CDR1 reads SGHTA; CDR2 reads FQGNSA. CDR3 DNA: TGTGCCAGCAGCTTAGAGGCAGTTTATGGCTACACCTTC. Translated: CASSLEAVYGYTF.

This clone was picked up a small number of times. The gene calls are TRBV5-1 and TRBJ2-5; D uncertain. The V gene's germline CDR1 is SGHRS and CDR2 YFSETQ. Between the trimmed V and J ends, which lost 0 bases and 4 bases, there was a span of 7 bases. The CDR3 sequence is 13 residues long. CDR3 nucleotide sequence: TGCGCCAGCAGCTTGGAAGGGCCAGAGACCCAGTACTTC. Its protein is CASSLEGPETQYF.

V and J are TRBV7-2 and TRBJ2-5, with D hard to call. The CDR3 is 13 amino acids. V was cut by 5 bases and J by 5 bases, with 12 bases left in between. From germline, CDR1 is SGHTA and CDR2 FQGNSA. CDR3 in amino acids: CASSPRFLETQYF. For the CDR3, the DNA is TGTGCCAGCAGCCCCCGGTTCCTTGAGACCCAGTACTTC.

This clone was observed a single time. The genes are TRBV5-1 and TRBJ2-2; the D gene is possibly TRBD2 (6 bases). The V end lost 3 bases, the J end lost 4 bases, and 10 bases lay between the germline ends. This CDR3 comprises 14 residues. Germline-derived CDR1 and CDR2 are SGHRS and YFSETQ. For the CDR3, the DNA is TGCGCCAGCAGCTCTGGGGGGAGCACCGGGGAGCTGTTTTTT. This sequence encodes CASSSGGSTGELFF.

The chain's CDR3 is CASSYTSVLEQFF. Here the CDR3 DNA reads TGTGCCAGCAGTTACACTAGCGTCCTTGAGCAGTTCTTC. J is TRBJ2-1 and V is TRBV2; 7 nucleotides match TRBD2. Germline trimming cut 5 bases from V and 9 bases from J; bases unmatched to any gene: 7. The CDR3 spans 13 residues. Germline V gives CDR1 SNHLY, CDR2 FYNNEI.

The chain has TRBV7-9 and TRBJ2-7; 8 nucleotides align to TRBD1. The CDR3 has 13 amino acids. Germline trimming cut 6 bases from V and 6 bases from J; bases unmatched to any gene: 7. Germline V gives CDR1 SEHNR, CDR2 FQNEAQ (reference sequence). This chain's CDR3 is CASRSTGGREQYF. DNA for the CDR3: TGTGCCAGCAGGTCCACAGGGGGGCGCGAGCAGTACTTC.

About this clone itself: The CDR3 carries no conserved terminal phenylalanine or tryptophan, so it likely arises from a read error. This sequence joins TRBV27 and TRBJ2-7; 13 positions agree with TRBD2. This CDR3 comprises 17 residues. From germline, CDR1 is MNHEY and CDR2 SMNVEV (reference sequence). V lost 7 bases and J lost 7; bases outside the gene matches: 16. The CDR3 reads CASKPLAGGDVMREQYI. CDR3 DNA sequence: TGTGCCAGCAAACCACTAGCGGGAGGGGACGTGATGAGGGAGCAGTACATC.

The J gene is TRBJ2-7, the V gene TRBV6-1; 10 nucleotides agree with TRBD2. Germline V lookup: CDR1 MNHNS, CDR2 SASEGT. This CDR3 is 15 amino acids long. J was trimmed by 1 base and V by 8 bases; bases with no gene match: 8. The CDR3 loop reads CASQPLAGASYEQYV. CDR3 bases: TGTGCCAGCCAGCCTCTAGCGGGAGCATCCTACGAGCAGTACGTC.

The chain couples TRBV5-1 to TRBJ2-1, with TRBD2 matching 9 bases. The trim removed 5 bases at V and 3 bases at J, leaving 9 bases unmatched. Germline V gives CDR1 SGHRS, CDR2 YFSETQ. The CDR3 sequence is 16 residues long. The CDR3 sequence is CASREVGTSIYNEQFF. CDR3 DNA sequence: TGCGCCAGCAGGGAGGTCGGGACTAGCATCTACAATGAGCAGTTCTTC.